Shown below are 16 T cell receptor beta chains from a single sample sequenced in a study of metastatic and nonmetastatic thyroid tumors. Ahead of thyroid surgery, no patient had received treatment of any kind. Through MiXCR, TCRdb re-clonotyped the PCR reads. The sample consists of about 33,000 clones, roughly a sixth of them appearing once. Sequenced sample: blood. These receptors were collected from a male donor with papillary thyroid cancer or a benign thyroid nodule (not recorded which). Some clones in this sample may be carry-over from other donors' samples.

The rearrangement links TRBV6-1 to TRBJ1-1, with 8 bases that match TRBD1. Germline V gene lookup returns CDR1 MNHNS and CDR2 SASEGT. The CDR3 runs to 14 residues. V lost 6 bases, J lost 1 base, and 4 bases stayed unmatched. The CDR3 region has the DNA TGTGCCAGCAGCATACAGGGGGGGAACACTGAAGCTTTCTTT. Encoded protein: CASSIQGGNTEAFF.

This clone was counted at least ten times. The CDR3 sequence: CASSYSHGQGPYNNQPQHF. CDR3 in DNA: TGTGCCAGCAGTTACTCCCACGGACAGGGGCCTTACAACAATCAGCCCCAGCATTTT. The genes are TRBV6-6 and TRBJ1-5; TRBD1 agrees at 9 bases. Germline CDR1 MNHNY, CDR2 SVGAGI (reference sequence). This CDR3 is 19 amino acids long. V dropped 0 bases and J dropped 3; count of bases not matched to a gene: 12.

This clone showed up many times. The genes are TRBV12-3 or TRBV12-4 and TRBJ1-1; D possibly corresponds to TRBD1 (6 bases). V shed 3 bases and J shed 3 bases, with 8 bases lying between them. The CDR3 runs 13 residues. In DNA form, the CDR3 reads TGTGCCAGCAGTTTGTACAGGGACACTGAAGCTTTCTTT. It encodes CASSLYRDTEAFF.

This clone occurred once. This could be a read error, since a much larger clone is one nucleotide away. The chain couples TRBV19 to TRBJ2-4; 9 nucleotides match TRBD2. Germline loops: CDR1 LNHDA, CDR2 SQIVND (reference sequence). Losses at the gene ends were 3 bases for V and 0 bases for J; bases not matched to a gene: 6. The CDR3 loop spans 17 amino acids. DNA for the CDR3: TGTGCCAGTAGTATTCGTATTAGCGGGAGAGCCAAAAACATTCAGTACTTC. It codes for CASSIRISGRAKNIQYF.

With regard to this clone: An end of the junction differs from the germline gene, which may be a read error. This chain uses TRBV19 with TRBJ2-2; D is unresolved. Germline assignment: CDR1 LNHDA and CDR2 SQIVND (reference sequence). The CDR3 length is 13 residues. The DNA for the CDR3 is TGTGCCAGTACTGCTGTGAACACCGGTGAGCTGTTTTTT. Amino acid sequence: CASTAVNTGELFF.

In its sample, this clone was seen many times. This chain links TRBV24-1 with TRBJ2-1; D possibly corresponds to TRBD1 (6 bases). CDR1 KGHDR and CDR2 SFDVKD come from the germline V gene. The CDR3 is 15 amino acids. V shed 4 bases and J shed 2 bases, with 11 bases lying between them. The CDR3 DNA reads TGTGCCACCAGTGAGCAATCAGGGGCCTACAATGAGCAGTTCTTC. This codes for CATSEQSGAYNEQFF.

Many counts were recorded for this clone. The chain joins TRBV19 to TRBJ1-1; 11 bases are shared with TRBD1. Trimming removed 8 bases from V and 4 bases from J; junction bases left unmatched: 9. The CDR3 runs to 15 residues. CDR1 is LNHDA and CDR2 is SQIVND in the germline V gene (reference sequence). DNA of the CDR3: TGTGCCAGTGCTCCGGACAGGGGGCTCGGCACTGAAGCTTTCTTT. It translates to CASAPDRGLGTEAFF.

This clone was detected ten times or more. The rearrangement uses TRBV6-2 or TRBV6-3 and TRBJ1-1; TRBD1 matches 7 bases. This CDR3 comprises 18 residues. V shed 0 bases and J 1 base; nucleotides not matched to a gene: 11. CDR1 MNHEY and CDR2 SVGEGT come from the germline V gene. In DNA form, the CDR3 reads TGTGCCAGCAGTTACTCGACAGGGAAAGGGGAATGGAACACTGAAGCTTTCTTT. It codes for CASSYSTGKGEWNTEAFF.

This clone was counted a few times. Other DNA sequences in this sample translate to the same CDR3. This chain links TRBV19 with TRBJ1-5; D remains ambiguous. CDR3 length: 13 residues. The V gene lost 6 bases and the J gene lost 7 bases, with 13 bases spanning the gap. CDR1 LNHDA and CDR2 SQIVND come from the germline V gene (reference sequence). The CDR3 DNA is TGTGCCAGTAGCGTGGAGTTTACACAGCCCCAGCATTTT. Translated, it gives CASSVEFTQPQHF.

CDR3 protein: CASSLGQAYCYTF. DNA for the CDR3: TGCGCCAGCAGCTTGGGCCAGGCTTATTGCTACACCTTC. The chain carries TRBV5-1 and TRBJ1-2; no reliable D call. Germline assignment: CDR1 SGHRS and CDR2 YFSETQ. The CDR3 consists of 13 residues. Trimming cost V 0 bases and J 9 bases, with 12 bases left between them.

This clone was picked up many times. V usage is TRBV19 and J usage is TRBJ1-1; tentative D call: TRBD1 (6 bases). Germline CDR1 reads LNHDA; CDR2 reads SQIVND (reference sequence). Trimming removed 3 bases at V and 8 bases at J, with 10 bases between. CDR3 size: 12 residues. Here the CDR3 DNA reads TGTGCCAGTAGTATTTGGGGGGCCGAAGCTTTCTTT. Translation: CASSIWGAEAFF.

To note about this clone: The junction departs from germline at one end; a sequencing error may be responsible. The gene calls are TRBV11-3 and TRBJ2-3, with D tentatively TRBD1 or TRBD2 (5 bases each). The length of the CDR3 is 14 residues. Germline values: CDR1 SGHNT, CDR2 YENEEA. The CDR3 sequence: CASSPLMGENTQYF. The DNA of the CDR3 is TGTGCCAGCAGCCCCCTGATGGGGGAAAATACGCAGTACTTT.

A few counts support this clone. The V gene is TRBV28, the J gene TRBJ2-7, with D perhaps matching TRBD2 (5 bases). The CDR3 totals 14 residues. Germline V gene data show CDR1 as MDHEN and CDR2 as SYDVKM. V lost 6 bases, J lost 5 bases, and 17 bases lay in between. CDR3 DNA sequence: TGTGCCAGCAGACTAGGAGCGGCCTACAACGAGCAGTACTTC. This encodes CASRLGAAYNEQYF. Based on the CDR3 plus reference TRBV28 and TRBJ2-7, the full variable domain is DVKVTQSSRYLVKRTGEKVFLECVQDMDHENMFWYRQDPGLGLRLIYFSYDVKMKEKGDIPEGYSVSREKKERFSLILESASTNQTSMYLCASRLGAAYNEQYFGPGTRLTVT.

As concerns this clone: The conserved phenylalanine or tryptophan normally closing the CDR3 is absent here, so this likely arose from a read error. The V gene is TRBV7-9, the J gene TRBJ1-1, with D unclear. The CDR3 is made up of 12 amino acids. Germline loops: CDR1 SEHNR, CDR2 FQNEAQ (reference sequence). Trimming stripped 4 bases from V and 8 bases from J, with 11 bases between. The CDR3 loop is CASSSHWAEAFL. As DNA, the CDR3 is TGTGCCAGCAGCTCCCATTGGGCAGAAGCTTTCTTA.

In its sample, this clone was seen many times. The V and J genes are TRBV30 and TRBJ1-1, with 7 bases lining up with TRBD1. Germline CDR1 and CDR2: GTSNPN and SVGIG (reference sequence). This CDR3 has 13 amino acids. Unmatched junction bases numbered 2, after V lost 4 bases and J lost 0 bases. CDR3 protein: CAWKGQMNTEAFF. The CDR3 DNA is TGTGCCTGGAAGGGACAGATGAACACTGAAGCTTTCTTT.

This clone was recorded many times. The chain uses TRBV5-1 and TRBJ2-5; 7 nucleotides agree with TRBD1. The germline V gene has CDR1 SGHRS and CDR2 YFSETQ. Unmatched junction bases numbered 13, after V lost 1 base and J lost 4 bases. The length of the CDR3 is 17 residues. The CDR3 sequence: CASSLLSSTGVRETQYF. CDR3 nucleotide sequence: TGCGCCAGCAGCTTGCTGTCGTCAACAGGGGTGAGAGAGACCCAGTACTTC.